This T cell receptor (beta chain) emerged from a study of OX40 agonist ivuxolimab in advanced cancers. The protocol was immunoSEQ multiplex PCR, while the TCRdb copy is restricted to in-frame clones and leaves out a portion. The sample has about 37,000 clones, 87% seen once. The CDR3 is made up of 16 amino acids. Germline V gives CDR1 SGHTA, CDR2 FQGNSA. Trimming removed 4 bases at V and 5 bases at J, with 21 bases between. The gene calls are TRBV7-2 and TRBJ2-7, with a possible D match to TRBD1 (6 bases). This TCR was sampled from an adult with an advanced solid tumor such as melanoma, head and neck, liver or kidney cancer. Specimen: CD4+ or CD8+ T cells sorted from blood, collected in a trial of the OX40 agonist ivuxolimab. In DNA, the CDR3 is TGTGCCAGCAGCTGGGGATCAGGGGAATTTGTCAACGAGCAGTACTTC. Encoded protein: CASSWGSGEFVNEQYF.